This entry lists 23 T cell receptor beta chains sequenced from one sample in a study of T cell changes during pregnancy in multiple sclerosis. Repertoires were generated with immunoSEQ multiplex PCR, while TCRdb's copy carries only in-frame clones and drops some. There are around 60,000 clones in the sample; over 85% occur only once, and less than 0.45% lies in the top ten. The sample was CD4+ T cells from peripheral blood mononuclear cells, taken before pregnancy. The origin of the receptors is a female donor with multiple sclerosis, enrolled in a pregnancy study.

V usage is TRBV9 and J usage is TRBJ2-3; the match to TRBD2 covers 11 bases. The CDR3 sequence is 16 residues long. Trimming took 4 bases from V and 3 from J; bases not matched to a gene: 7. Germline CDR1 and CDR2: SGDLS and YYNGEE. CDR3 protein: CASSPRLAGLTDTQYF. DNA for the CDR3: TGTGCCAGCAGCCCCCGACTAGCGGGACTTACAGATACGCAGTATTTT. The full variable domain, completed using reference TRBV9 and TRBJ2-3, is DSGVTQTPKHLITATGQRVTLRCSPRSGDLSVYWYQQSLDQGLQFLIQYYNGEERAKGNILERFSAQQFPDLHSELNLSSLELGDSALYFCASSPRLAGLTDTQYFGPGTRLTVL.

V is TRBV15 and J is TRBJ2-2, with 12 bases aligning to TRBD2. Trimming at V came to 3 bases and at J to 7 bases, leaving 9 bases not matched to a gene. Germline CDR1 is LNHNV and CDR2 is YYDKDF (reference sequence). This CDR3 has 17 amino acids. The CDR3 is CATSSLRLAGVIGELFF. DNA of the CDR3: TGTGCCACCAGCAGCCTCAGACTAGCGGGAGTTATCGGGGAGCTGTTTTTT. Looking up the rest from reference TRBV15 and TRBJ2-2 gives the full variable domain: DAMVIQNPRYQVTQFGKPVTLSCSQTLNHNVMYWYQQKSSQAPKLLFHYYDKDFNNEADTPDNFQSRRPNTSFCFLDIRSPGLGDTAMYLCATSSLRLAGVIGELFFGEGSRLTVL.

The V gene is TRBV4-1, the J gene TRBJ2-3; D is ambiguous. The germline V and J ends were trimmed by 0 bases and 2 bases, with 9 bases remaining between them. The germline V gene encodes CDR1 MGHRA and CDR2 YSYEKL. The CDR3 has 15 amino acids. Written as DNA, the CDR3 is TGCGCCAGCAGCCAAGAGTCACTTTTCACAGATACGCAGTATTTT. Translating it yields CASSQESLFTDTQYF.

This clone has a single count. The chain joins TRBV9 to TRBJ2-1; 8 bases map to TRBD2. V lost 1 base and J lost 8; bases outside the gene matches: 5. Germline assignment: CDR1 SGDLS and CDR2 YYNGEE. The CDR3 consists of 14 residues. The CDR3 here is CASSVSGSTHEQFF. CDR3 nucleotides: TGTGCCAGCAGCGTAAGCGGGAGTACCCATGAGCAGTTCTTC. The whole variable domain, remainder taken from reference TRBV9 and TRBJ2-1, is DSGVTQTPKHLITATGQRVTLRCSPRSGDLSVYWYQQSLDQGLQFLIQYYNGEERAKGNILERFSAQQFPDLHSELNLSSLELGDSALYFCASSVSGSTHEQFFGPGTRLTVL.

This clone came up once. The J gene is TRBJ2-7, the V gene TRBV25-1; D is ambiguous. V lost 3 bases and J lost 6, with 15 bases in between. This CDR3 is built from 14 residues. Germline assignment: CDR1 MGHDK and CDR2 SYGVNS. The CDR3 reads CASSDTVVGGEQYF. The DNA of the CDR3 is TGTGCCAGCAGTGATACGGTAGTTGGTGGCGAGCAGTACTTC.

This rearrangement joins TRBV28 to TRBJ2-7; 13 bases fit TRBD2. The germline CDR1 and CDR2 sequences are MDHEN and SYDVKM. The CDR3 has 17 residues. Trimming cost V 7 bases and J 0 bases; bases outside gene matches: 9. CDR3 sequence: CASINGWTSGSSYEQYF. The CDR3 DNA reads TGTGCCAGCATTAACGGGTGGACTAGCGGGAGCTCCTACGAGCAGTACTTC.

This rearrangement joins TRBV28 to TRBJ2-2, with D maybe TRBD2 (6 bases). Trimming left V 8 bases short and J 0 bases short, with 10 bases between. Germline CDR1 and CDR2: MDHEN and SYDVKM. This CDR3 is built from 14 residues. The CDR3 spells CASWGLPNTGELFF. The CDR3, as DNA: TGTGCCAGCTGGGGACTTCCGAACACCGGGGAGCTGTTTTTT. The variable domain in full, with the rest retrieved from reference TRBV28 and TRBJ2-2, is DVKVTQSSRYLVKRTGEKVFLECVQDMDHENMFWYRQDPGLGLRLIYFSYDVKMKEKGDIPEGYSVSREKKERFSLILESASTNQTSMYLCASWGLPNTGELFFGEGSRLTVL.

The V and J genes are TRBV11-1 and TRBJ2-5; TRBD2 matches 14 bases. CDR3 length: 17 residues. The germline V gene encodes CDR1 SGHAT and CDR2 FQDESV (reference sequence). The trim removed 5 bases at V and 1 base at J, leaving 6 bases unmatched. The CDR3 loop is CASSGTSGSWGQETQYF. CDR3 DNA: TGTGCCAGCAGCGGGACTAGCGGGAGTTGGGGCCAAGAGACCCAGTACTTC. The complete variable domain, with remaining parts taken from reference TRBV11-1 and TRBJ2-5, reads EAEVAQSPRYKITEKSQAVAFWCDPISGHATLYWYRQILGQGPELLVQFQDESVVDDSQLPKDRFSAERLKGVDSTLKIQPAELGDSAMYLCASSGTSGSWGQETQYFGPGTRLLVL.

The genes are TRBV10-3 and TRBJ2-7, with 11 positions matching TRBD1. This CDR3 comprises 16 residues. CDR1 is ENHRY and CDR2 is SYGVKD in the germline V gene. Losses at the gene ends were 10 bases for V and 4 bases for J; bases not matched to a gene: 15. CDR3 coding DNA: TGTGCCACCGGACAGGGGGCGGTGGGAGTCGGTTACGAGCAGTACTTC. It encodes CATGQGAVGVGYEQYF.

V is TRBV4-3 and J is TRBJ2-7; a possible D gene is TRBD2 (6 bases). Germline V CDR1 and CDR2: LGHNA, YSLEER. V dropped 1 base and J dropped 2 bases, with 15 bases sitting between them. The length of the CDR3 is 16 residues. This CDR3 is CASSQGILAATYEQYF. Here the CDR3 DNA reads TGCGCCAGCAGCCAAGGAATTTTAGCGGCAACCTACGAGCAGTACTTC.

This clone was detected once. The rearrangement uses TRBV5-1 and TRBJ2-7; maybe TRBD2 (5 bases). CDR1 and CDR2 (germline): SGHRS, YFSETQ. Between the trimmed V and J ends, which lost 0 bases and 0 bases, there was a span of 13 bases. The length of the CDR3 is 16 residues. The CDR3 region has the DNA TGCGCCAGCAGCTTGGGAGGCGGGTCACCCTCCTACGAGCAGTACTTC. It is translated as CASSLGGGSPSYEQYF.

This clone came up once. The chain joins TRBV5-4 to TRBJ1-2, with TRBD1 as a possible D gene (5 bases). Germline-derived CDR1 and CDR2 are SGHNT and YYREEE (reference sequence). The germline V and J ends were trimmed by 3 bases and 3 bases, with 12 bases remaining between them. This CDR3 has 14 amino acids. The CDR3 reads CASSSGGADYGYTF. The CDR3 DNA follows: TGTGCCAGCAGCTCCGGAGGGGCGGACTATGGCTACACCTTC.

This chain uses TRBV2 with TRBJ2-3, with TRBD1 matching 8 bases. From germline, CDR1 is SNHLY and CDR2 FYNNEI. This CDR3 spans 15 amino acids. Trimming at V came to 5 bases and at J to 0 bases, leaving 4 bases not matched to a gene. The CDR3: CASSLGTGSTDTQYF. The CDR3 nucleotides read TGTGCCAGCAGTTTAGGGACAGGCAGCACAGATACGCAGTATTTT. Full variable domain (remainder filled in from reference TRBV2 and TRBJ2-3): EPEVTQTPSHQVTQMGQEVILRCVPISNHLYFYWYRQILGQKVEFLVSFYNNEISEKSEIFDDQFSVERPDGSNFTLKIRSTKLEDSAMYFCASSLGTGSTDTQYFGPGTRLTVL.

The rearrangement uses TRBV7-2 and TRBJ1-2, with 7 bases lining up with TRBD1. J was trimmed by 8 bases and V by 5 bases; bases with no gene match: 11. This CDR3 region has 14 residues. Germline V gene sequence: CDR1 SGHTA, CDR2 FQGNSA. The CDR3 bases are TGTGCCAGCAGCCCCCGACAGGGTCGAAACGGCTACACCTTC. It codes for CASSPRQGRNGYTF.

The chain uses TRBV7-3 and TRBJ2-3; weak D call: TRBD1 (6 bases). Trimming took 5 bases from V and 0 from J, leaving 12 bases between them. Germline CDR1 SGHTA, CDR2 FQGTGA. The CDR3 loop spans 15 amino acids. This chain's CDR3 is CASSQGTPSTDTQYF. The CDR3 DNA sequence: TGTGCCAGCAGCCAAGGGACACCTAGCACAGATACGCAGTATTTT. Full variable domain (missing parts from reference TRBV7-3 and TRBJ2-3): GAGVSQTPSNKVTEKGKYVELRCDPISGHTALYWYRQSLGQGPEFLIYFQGTGAADDSGLPNDRFFAVRPEGSVSTLKIQRTERGDSAVYLCASSQGTPSTDTQYFGPGTRLTVL.

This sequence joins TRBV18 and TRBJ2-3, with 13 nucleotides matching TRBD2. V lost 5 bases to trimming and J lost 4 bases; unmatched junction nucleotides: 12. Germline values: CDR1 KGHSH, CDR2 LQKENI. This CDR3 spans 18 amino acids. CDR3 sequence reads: CASSGQRTSGRRADTQYF. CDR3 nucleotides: TGTGCCAGCTCAGGACAGCGGACTAGCGGGAGACGTGCAGATACGCAGTATTTT.

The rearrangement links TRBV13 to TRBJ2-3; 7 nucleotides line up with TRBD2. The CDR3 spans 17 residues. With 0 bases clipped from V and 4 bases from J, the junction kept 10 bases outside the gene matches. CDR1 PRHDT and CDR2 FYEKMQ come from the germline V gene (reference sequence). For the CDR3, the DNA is TGTGCCAGCAGCTTAGGCGGGTCGGGGCTAGCGGCAGATACGCAGTATTTT. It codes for CASSLGGSGLAADTQYF.

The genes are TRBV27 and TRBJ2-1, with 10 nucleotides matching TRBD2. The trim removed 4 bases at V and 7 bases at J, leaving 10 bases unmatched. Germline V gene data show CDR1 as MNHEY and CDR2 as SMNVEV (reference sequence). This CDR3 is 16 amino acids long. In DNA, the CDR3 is TGTGCCAGCAGTTCCCCCACTAGCGGGATTGGGAATGAGCAGTTCTTC. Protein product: CASSSPTSGIGNEQFF.

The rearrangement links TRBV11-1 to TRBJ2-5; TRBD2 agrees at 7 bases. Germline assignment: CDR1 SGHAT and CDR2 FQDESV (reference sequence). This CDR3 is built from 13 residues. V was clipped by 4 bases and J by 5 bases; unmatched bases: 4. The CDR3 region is CASSSGGSETQYF. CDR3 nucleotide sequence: TGTGCCAGCAGCTCCGGGGGGTCGGAGACCCAGTACTTC.

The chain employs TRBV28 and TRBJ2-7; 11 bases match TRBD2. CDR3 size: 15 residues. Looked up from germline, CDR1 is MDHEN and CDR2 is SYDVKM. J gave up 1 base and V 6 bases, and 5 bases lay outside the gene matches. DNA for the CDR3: TGTGCCAGCAGGCAAGGACTAGCGGGTTCCTACGAGCAGTACTTC. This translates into CASRQGLAGSYEQYF.

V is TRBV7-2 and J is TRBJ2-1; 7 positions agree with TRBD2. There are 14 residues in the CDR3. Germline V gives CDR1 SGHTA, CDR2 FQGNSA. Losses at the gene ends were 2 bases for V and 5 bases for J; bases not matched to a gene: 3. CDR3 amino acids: CASSLSGANNEQFF. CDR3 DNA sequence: TGTGCCAGCAGCTTAAGCGGGGCTAACAATGAGCAGTTCTTC.

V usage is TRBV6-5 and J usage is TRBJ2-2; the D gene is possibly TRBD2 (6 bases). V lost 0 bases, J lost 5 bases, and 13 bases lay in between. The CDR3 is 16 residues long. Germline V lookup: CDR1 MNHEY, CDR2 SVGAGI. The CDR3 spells CASSYSTRGRTGELFF. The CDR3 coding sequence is TGTGCCAGCAGTTACTCGACGCGAGGGAGGACCGGGGAGCTGTTTTTT.

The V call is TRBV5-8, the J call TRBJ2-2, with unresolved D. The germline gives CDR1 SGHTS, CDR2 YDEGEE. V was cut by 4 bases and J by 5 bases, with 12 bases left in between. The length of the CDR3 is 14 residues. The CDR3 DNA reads TGTGCCAGCAGCCAAGGCCGGGTGACCGGGGAGCTGTTTTTT. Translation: CASSQGRVTGELFF. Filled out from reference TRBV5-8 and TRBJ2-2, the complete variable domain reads EAGVTQSPTHLIKTRGQQATLRCSPISGHTSVYWYQQALGLGLQFLLWYDEGEERNRGNFPPRFSGRQFPNYSSELNVNALELEDSALYLCASSQGRVTGELFFGEGSRLTVL.